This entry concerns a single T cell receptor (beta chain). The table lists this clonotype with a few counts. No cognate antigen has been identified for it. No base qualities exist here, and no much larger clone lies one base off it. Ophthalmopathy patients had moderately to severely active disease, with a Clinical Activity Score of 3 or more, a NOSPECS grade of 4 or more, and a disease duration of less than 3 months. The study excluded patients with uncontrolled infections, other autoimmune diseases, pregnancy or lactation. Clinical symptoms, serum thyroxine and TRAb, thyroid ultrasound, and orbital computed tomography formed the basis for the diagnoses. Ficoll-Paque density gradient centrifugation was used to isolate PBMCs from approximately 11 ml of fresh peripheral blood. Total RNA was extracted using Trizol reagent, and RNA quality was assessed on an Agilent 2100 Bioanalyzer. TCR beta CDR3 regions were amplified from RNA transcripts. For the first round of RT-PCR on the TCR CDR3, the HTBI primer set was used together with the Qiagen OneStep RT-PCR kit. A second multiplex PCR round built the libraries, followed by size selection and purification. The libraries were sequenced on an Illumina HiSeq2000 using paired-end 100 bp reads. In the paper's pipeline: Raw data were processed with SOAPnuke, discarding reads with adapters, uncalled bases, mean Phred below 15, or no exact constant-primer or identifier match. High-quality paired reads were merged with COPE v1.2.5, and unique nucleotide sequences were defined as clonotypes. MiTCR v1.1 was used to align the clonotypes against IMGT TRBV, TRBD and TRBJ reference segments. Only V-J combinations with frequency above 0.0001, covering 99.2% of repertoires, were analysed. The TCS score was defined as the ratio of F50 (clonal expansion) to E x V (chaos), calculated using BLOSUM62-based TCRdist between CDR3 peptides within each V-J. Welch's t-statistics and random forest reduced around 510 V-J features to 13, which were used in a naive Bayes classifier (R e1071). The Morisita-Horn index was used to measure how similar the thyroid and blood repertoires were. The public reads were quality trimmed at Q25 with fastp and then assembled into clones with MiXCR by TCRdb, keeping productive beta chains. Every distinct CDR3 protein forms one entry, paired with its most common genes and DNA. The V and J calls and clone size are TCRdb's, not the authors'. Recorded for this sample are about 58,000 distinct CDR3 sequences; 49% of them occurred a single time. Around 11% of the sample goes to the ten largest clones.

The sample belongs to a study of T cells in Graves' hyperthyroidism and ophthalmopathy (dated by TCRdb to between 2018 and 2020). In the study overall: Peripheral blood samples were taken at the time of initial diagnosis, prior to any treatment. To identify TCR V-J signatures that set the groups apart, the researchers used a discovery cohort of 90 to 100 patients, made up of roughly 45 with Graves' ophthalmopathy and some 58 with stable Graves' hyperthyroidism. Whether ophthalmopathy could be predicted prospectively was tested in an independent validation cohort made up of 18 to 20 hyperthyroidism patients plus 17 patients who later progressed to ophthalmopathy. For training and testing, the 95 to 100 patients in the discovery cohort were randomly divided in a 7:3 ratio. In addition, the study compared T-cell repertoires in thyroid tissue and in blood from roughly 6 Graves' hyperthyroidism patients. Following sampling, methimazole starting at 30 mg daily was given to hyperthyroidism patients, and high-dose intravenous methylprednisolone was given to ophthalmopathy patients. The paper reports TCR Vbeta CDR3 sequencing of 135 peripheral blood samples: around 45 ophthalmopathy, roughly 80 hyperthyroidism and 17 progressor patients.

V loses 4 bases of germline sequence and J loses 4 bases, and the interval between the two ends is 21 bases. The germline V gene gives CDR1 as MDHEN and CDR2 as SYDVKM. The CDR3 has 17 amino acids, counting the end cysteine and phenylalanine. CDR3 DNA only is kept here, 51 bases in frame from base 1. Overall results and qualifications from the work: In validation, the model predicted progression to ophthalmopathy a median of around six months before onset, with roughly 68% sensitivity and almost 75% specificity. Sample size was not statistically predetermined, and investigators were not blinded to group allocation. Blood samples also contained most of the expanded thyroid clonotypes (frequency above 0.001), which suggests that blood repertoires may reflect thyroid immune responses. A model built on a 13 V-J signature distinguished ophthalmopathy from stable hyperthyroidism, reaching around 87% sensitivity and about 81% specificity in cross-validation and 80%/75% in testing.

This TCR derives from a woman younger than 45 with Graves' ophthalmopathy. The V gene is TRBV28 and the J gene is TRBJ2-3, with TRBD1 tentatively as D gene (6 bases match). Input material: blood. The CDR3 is CASSSPHRVMGADTQYF. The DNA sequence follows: TGTGCCAGCAGTTCCCCCCACAGGGTAATGGGCGCAGATACGCAGTATTTT.